The T cell receptor (beta chain) under discussion was sequenced for a study of blood T cell repertoires in COVID-19 (dated by TCRdb to 2018 to 2020). Study-level background: Collaborator samples came from the United States, Italy and Spain and covered acute and convalescent phases of COVID-19. The material from the prospective study consisted of cDNA or gDNA derived from T cells, B-cell-depleted T cells, or PBMCs. The dataset comprised deeply sampled blood TCRbeta repertoires from subjects exposed to, actively infected with, or recovered from COVID-19. The repertoires were released in a freely available public database intended as a resource for research on the immune response to SARS-CoV-2. The samples were drawn from the first 160 participants of the ongoing ImmuneRACE study and from 1,254 subjects provided by 6 global collaborators. The sample metadata nearly always contained a de-identified subject ID, COVID-19 status, age in years and sex. Where HLA class I and class II types were available, the types were taken from metadata supplied by the sample provider, not from assay-based typing.

In the prospective study, participants were roughly 18 to 100 years old, resided in about 25 geographic areas of the United States, and were enrolled through a virtual design. In the prospective study, cohorts were assigned on the basis of participant-reported clinical history obtained from a screening survey and a study questionnaire. For ImmuneRACE Cohort 3, a participant was defined as recovered based on two consecutive negative NP/OP PCR tests, clearance by a healthcare professional, or resolution of symptoms. In the prospective study, mobile phlebotomists collected whole blood, serum and a nasopharyngeal or oropharyngeal swab from each participant. Additional blood draws and questionnaires over an approximately two-month period could optionally be provided by prospective study participants. Before DNA extraction, prospective study blood samples were shipped either frozen or at room temperature.

What the work shows at the level of the full study, not this receptor alone: The quantity of clinical and demographic metadata differed by source and by participant and was supplied without curation.

Relative to germline, V is 6 bases shorter and J is 0 bases shorter, with 12 bases between their ends. CDR1 LNHDA and CDR2 SQIVND are derived from the germline V gene (reference sequence). The CDR3 starts with the cysteine, ends with the phenylalanine, and has 15 residues. This entry keeps only the CDR3 DNA: 45 bases, framed from base 1. TCRbeta CDR3 regions were amplified from genomic DNA by means of the immunoSEQ Assay, a bias-controlled multiplex PCR. The study's processing was this. The number of nucleated cells in each sample was estimated by amplification of reference gene primers within the assay. To quantify the absolute abundance of each unique TCRbeta CDR3 rearrangement, sequence reads were collapsed and filtered. For each sample, productive Simpson clonality was calculated as the square root of Simpson's diversity index over productive rearrangements. TCRdb took over this immuneACCESS table, retaining in-frame rearrangements with V and J assigned. Such tables are incomplete; in checked studies, under half of the missing clones stem from an unresolved V gene, and the remainder is unexplained. The V and J calls and the clone size are those of that table, but D and trimming were determined from the DNA. Within this sample are about 380,000 clones, with more than 75% of them counted one time only. Clones ranked in the top ten supply about 1.2% of the sample.

Points on this clone: What antigen it recognizes has not been identified. No quality values exist for individual bases; no much larger clone is one base distant.

Recombination linked TRBV19 to TRBJ1-5; the D gene assignment is ambiguous. The sequence was collected from a woman younger than 30 who had recovered from COVID-19. Specimen: PBMCs or T cells enriched from blood (not recorded which). This receptor has the CDR3 CASRWTKYSNQPQHF. The DNA is as follows: TGTGCCAGTAGATGGACTAAGTATAGCAATCAGCCCCAGCATTTT.